The source of this T cell receptor beta chain is a study of lymphopenia after photon versus proton radiotherapy. Points from the study as a whole: Oligoclonal CD8+ Temra expansion after nadir drove photon patients' diversity drop.

CDR3 length: 17 amino acids. V was pared by 3 bases and J by 6 bases, with 12 bases of the junction left unmatched. Germline CDR1 reads MDHEN; CDR2 reads SYDVKM. Note on this clone: What it recognizes is unknown.

The protocol was immunoSEQ multiplex PCR, while the TCRdb copy is restricted to in-frame clones and leaves out a portion. Of around 70,000 clones detected, approximately 91% appear once; the ten largest clones hold 2.9%. V is TRBV28 and J is TRBJ2-3; 10 bases fit TRBD2. Sequencing was performed on peripheral blood, taken from a patient treated with photon-based radiotherapy. This clonotype was obtained from a woman aged 70 to 79 with pancreatic cancer. The CDR3 region has the DNA TGTGCCAGCAGTTTGCCCCGAGCGGGAGGGTCGAGGGATACGCAGTATTTT. Its protein product is CASSLPRAGGSRDTQYF.